This TCR beta chain comes out of a study of regulatory T cells in long-lasting Graves disease. Study-wide points: Whereas new patients shared 900 to 1,000 public clonotypes, persistent patients shared more, at 2,500 to 3,500.

This clonotype was detected only once. Its antigen remains unknown. Building the TCR beta libraries relied on iRepertoire HTBI primers, and CDR3 regions underwent Arm-PCR. MiXCR, applied by TCRdb to the multiplex PCR reads, yields one record per CDR3 protein. The sample shows 520,000 or so distinct CDR3 sequences, more than 10% of them seen only once. Time point specified: newly diagnosed GD, antithyroid drugs for less than 3 months. From PBMCs, RNA was extracted and then used to make the TCR library. The same specimen was also included in a second study, on T cells in Graves' hyperthyroidism and ophthalmopathy.

The source was peripheral blood mononuclear cells (PBMCs), collected at new diagnosis, from a patient treated with antithyroid drugs. The receptor was isolated from a woman aged 30 to 39 with Graves disease.

CDR3 sequence reads: CASSIHGGTEAFF. CDR3 bases: TGTGCCAGCAGTATCCACGGCGGGACTGAAGCTTTCTTT. This chain connects TRBV6-1 to TRBJ1-1; the D is unclear. Germline V gives CDR1 MNHNS, CDR2 SASEGT. This CDR3 is built from 13 residues. V was trimmed by 5 bases and J by 5 bases, leaving 12 bases between them.